This entry lists 22 T cell receptor beta chains sequenced from one sample in a study of OX40 agonist ivuxolimab in advanced cancers. Using immunoSEQ multiplex PCR, the repertoire was profiled, and TCRdb retains in-frame clones only, with some absent. The repertoire holds 87,000 or so clones, with approximately 90% as singletons. The specimen comprised CD4+ or CD8+ T cells sorted from blood, sampled in a trial of the OX40 agonist ivuxolimab. These receptors came from an adult with an advanced solid tumor such as melanoma, head and neck, liver or kidney cancer.

This CDR3 is CASSSSGRRRDTEAFF. The CDR3 nucleotides read TGTGCCAGTAGTTCCTCAGGGAGGCGAAGGGACACTGAAGCTTTCTTT. The genes are TRBV19 and TRBJ1-1; TRBD1 is a possible D gene (5 bases). Germline V gives CDR1 LNHDA, CDR2 SQIVND (reference sequence). Trimming stripped 5 bases from V and 3 bases from J, with 19 bases between. The CDR3 contains 16 residues.

The V and J genes are TRBV7-3 and TRBJ1-1; maybe TRBD1 (6 bases). This CDR3 region has 15 residues. CDR1 is SGHTA and CDR2 is FQGTGA in the germline V gene. Trimming removed 1 base from V and 5 bases from J, with 14 bases in between. CDR3 nucleotide sequence: TGTGCCAGCAGCTTAAGTACAGGGCGTGAGACTGAAGCTTTCTTT. Amino acid sequence: CASSLSTGRETEAFF.

V is TRBV15 and J is TRBJ1-3; 7 bases match TRBD1. Germline V gene sequence: CDR1 LNHNV, CDR2 YYDKDF (reference sequence). The CDR3 extends over 14 amino acids. V dropped 3 bases and J dropped 2; count of bases not matched to a gene: 1. CDR3 region: CATSSGTAGNTIYF. As DNA, the CDR3 is TGTGCCACCAGCAGCGGGACAGCTGGAAACACCATATATTTT.

CDR3 nucleotide sequence: TGCGCCAGCAGCCTCGAAAGTACTTATAAAGCCAAAAACATTCAGTACTTC. Translated, it gives CASSLESTYKAKNIQYF. The V and J genes are TRBV4-1 and TRBJ2-4, with D unclear. The CDR3 consists of 17 residues. Germline V gene data show CDR1 as MGHRA and CDR2 as YSYEKL. The V end lost 4 bases, the J end lost 0 bases, and 16 bases lay between the germline ends.

J is TRBJ2-5 and V is TRBV9; 13 bases are shared with TRBD2. Germline V gives CDR1 SGDLS, CDR2 YYNGEE. The V gene end was trimmed by 0 bases and the J gene end by 5 bases; junction bases not matched to a gene: 16. This CDR3 has 20 residues. This chain's CDR3 is CASSVGSGGLAGVGGETQYF. Written as DNA, the CDR3 is TGTGCCAGCAGCGTAGGGTCAGGTGGACTAGCGGGAGTTGGGGGGGAGACCCAGTACTTC.

V is TRBV6-1 and J is TRBJ2-3; D is possibly TRBD2 (5 bases). The germline V and J ends were trimmed by 6 bases and 0 bases, with 7 bases remaining between them. Germline CDR1 reads MNHNS; CDR2 reads SASEGT. The CDR3 length is 13 residues. Here the CDR3 DNA reads TGTGCCAGCAGGGGCGGGAGCACAGATACGCAGTATTTT. Its protein is CASRGGSTDTQYF.

The rearrangement uses TRBV19 and TRBJ1-2, with 10 bases that match TRBD1. V trimming: 3 bases; J trimming: 4 bases; junction bases outside the gene matches: 5. The CDR3 has 15 residues. CDR1 LNHDA and CDR2 SQIVND come from the germline V gene (reference sequence). CDR3 region: CASSMTGGRGYGYTF. CDR3 nucleotide sequence: TGTGCCAGTAGTATGACAGGGGGCAGGGGCTATGGCTACACCTTC.

This sequence joins TRBV6-6 and TRBJ1-3, with a weak D call TRBD1 (6 bases). Trimming shortened V by 7 bases and J by 4 bases, and 14 bases separated the two germline ends. The CDR3 loop spans 14 amino acids. Germline V gene data show CDR1 as MNHNY and CDR2 as SVGAGI (reference sequence). CDR3 nucleotides: TGTGCCAGCAATCCCTCCCAGGGGGGAAACACCATATATTTT. It translates to CASNPSQGGNTIYF.

The chain joins TRBV7-2 to TRBJ2-7, with a tentative D call TRBD1 (5 bases). Germline CDR1 and CDR2: SGHTA and FQGNSA. The CDR3 has 14 amino acids. Trimming stripped 5 bases from V and 4 bases from J, with 15 bases between. The CDR3 protein is CASSPQKGEYEQYF. CDR3 nucleotide sequence: TGTGCCAGCAGCCCACAAAAAGGGGAATACGAGCAGTACTTC.

V usage is TRBV2 and J usage is TRBJ2-3; TRBD1 is a possible D gene (5 bases). V was pared by 7 bases and J by 1 base, with 12 bases between. The CDR3 has 14 residues. Germline-derived CDR1 and CDR2 are SNHLY and FYNNEI. In DNA form, the CDR3 reads TGTGCCAGCACTTTAGACAGAGGCACAGATACGCAGTATTTT. It is translated as CASTLDRGTDTQYF.

The chain recombines TRBV9 with TRBJ2-2; perhaps TRBD1 as D (5 bases). CDR3 length equals 16 residues. CDR1 and CDR2 (germline): SGDLS, YYNGEE. Trimming removed 0 bases at V and 3 bases at J, with 12 bases between. CDR3 DNA sequence: TGTGCCAGCAGCGTAGGGCCCCAGGGTCACACCGGGGAGCTGTTTTTT. It encodes CASSVGPQGHTGELFF.

This chain links TRBV19 with TRBJ2-7; 11 nucleotides match TRBD2. The CDR3 totals 13 residues. CDR1 and CDR2 (germline): LNHDA, SQIVND (reference sequence). Losses at the gene ends were 8 bases for V and 7 bases for J; bases not matched to a gene: 7. The CDR3 here is CASGEVAGGEQYF. As DNA, the CDR3 is TGTGCCAGTGGGGAAGTAGCGGGAGGGGAGCAGTACTTC.

The rearrangement joins TRBV2 to TRBJ2-3; no clear D. The CDR3 is 12 residues long. Trimming shortened V by 6 bases and J by 5 bases, and 9 bases separated the two germline ends. Germline V gene sequence: CDR1 SNHLY, CDR2 FYNNEI. DNA for the CDR3: TGTGCCAGCAGCCTAGTACAAGATACGCAGTATTTT. Protein: CASSLVQDTQYF. The full variable domain, with the rest looked up from reference TRBV2 and TRBJ2-3, is EPEVTQTPSHQVTQMGQEVILRCVPISNHLYFYWYRQILGQKVEFLVSFYNNEISEKSEIFDDQFSVERPDGSNFTLKIRSTKLEDSAMYFCASSLVQDTQYFGPGTRLTVL.

This clone was picked up a small number of times. The gene calls are TRBV30 and TRBJ1-1; 9 bases agree with TRBD1. The ends lost 6 bases at V and 1 base at J; junction bases unmatched: 3. Germline lookup yields CDR1 GTSNPN and CDR2 SVGIG (reference sequence). The CDR3 length is 13 residues. CDR3 loop: CACEGQGNTEAFF. The CDR3 DNA reads as TGTGCCTGTGAGGGACAGGGGAACACTGAAGCTTTCTTT.

The chain couples TRBV5-1 to TRBJ1-4; D is perhaps TRBD1 (6 bases). Trimming took 4 bases from V and 7 from J, leaving 20 bases between them. CDR3 length equals 16 residues. Germline values: CDR1 SGHRS, CDR2 YFSETQ. The DNA of the CDR3 is TGCGCCAGCAGCGCCGACAGGCCTGGGACTGGTGAAAAACTGTTTTTT. This translates into CASSADRPGTGEKLFF.

This chain connects TRBV6-5 to TRBJ1-3, with D tentatively TRBD1 (5 bases). This CDR3 has 13 amino acids. V shed 7 bases and J shed 2 bases, with 9 bases lying between them. Germline V gene lookup returns CDR1 MNHEY and CDR2 SVGAGI. CDR3 residues: CASTRGAGNTIYF. The CDR3 DNA reads TGTGCCAGCACCCGGGGGGCTGGAAACACCATATATTTT.

This chain connects TRBV7-8 to TRBJ1-1; D is undetermined. Trimming took 1 base from V and 3 from J, leaving 6 bases between them. Germline assignment: CDR1 SGHVS and CDR2 FQNEAQ. The CDR3 extends over 13 amino acids. Here the CDR3 reads CASSLVHDTEAFF. DNA for the CDR3: TGTGCCAGCAGCTTAGTTCACGACACTGAAGCTTTCTTT.

This clone was seen only once. The J gene is TRBJ1-2, the V gene TRBV19; perhaps TRBD1 as D (5 bases). Looked up from germline, CDR1 is LNHDA and CDR2 is SQIVND (reference sequence). The CDR3 consists of 13 residues. Deletions cut 6 bases from V and 5 bases from J, with 13 bases between. DNA of the CDR3: TGTGCCAGTAGCCCTGGCAGGGAGTATGGCTACACCTTC. It codes for CASSPGREYGYTF.

The chain couples TRBV27 to TRBJ2-4, with D perhaps given as TRBD1 or TRBD2 (5 bases each). V was pared by 8 bases and J by 8 bases, with 22 bases between. The CDR3 extends over 15 amino acids. Per the germline V gene, CDR1 is MNHEY and CDR2 is SMNVEV (reference sequence). CDR3 bases: TGTGCCAGCTCTAGGACCGGGACCGGGGCGGACATTCAGTACTTC. It yields the protein CASSRTGTGADIQYF.

The chain joins TRBV19 to TRBJ2-3; D might be TRBD2 (5 bases). Per the germline V gene, CDR1 is LNHDA and CDR2 is SQIVND (reference sequence). This CDR3 comprises 13 residues. Trimming shortened V by 6 bases and J by 3 bases, and 10 bases separated the two germline ends. This CDR3 is CASRPGSTDTQYF. CDR3 bases: TGTGCCAGTAGGCCGGGATCGACAGATACGCAGTATTTT.

The V call is TRBV5-1, the J call TRBJ2-7; D is perhaps TRBD1 or TRBD2 (6 bases each). This CDR3 has 14 amino acids. Between the trimmed V and J ends, which lost 0 bases and 3 bases, there was a span of 10 bases. Germline CDR1 SGHRS, CDR2 YFSETQ. Here the CDR3 DNA reads TGCGCCAGCAGCTTGGATGGGGGGCTCTACGAGCAGTACTTC. Amino acid sequence: CASSLDGGLYEQYF.

The CDR3 DNA follows: TGTGCCAGCAGCTTCTCCGGGACGGGGGCTTTCTTT. This gives the protein CASSFSGTGAFF. The chain combines TRBV5-8 with TRBJ1-1, with D possibly matching TRBD1 (5 bases). Germline CDR1 is SGHTS and CDR2 is YDEGEE. V lost 2 bases, J lost 11 bases, and 13 bases lay in between. The CDR3 spans 12 residues.